One sample yielded the 7 T cell receptor beta chains listed below, sequenced in a study of beta chain features in type 1 diabetes. The investigators reverse transcribed all of the isolated RNA, so they sequenced expressed TCRB transcripts. Sequenced by immunoSEQ multiplex PCR; TCRdb stores in-frame clones only, minus some. The data show 150,000 to 200,000 clones, approximately 13% seen once. The sequencing input was central memory CD4+ T cells from blood. All receptors derive from a woman aged 18-29 years in good health.

The chain recombines TRBV7-2 with TRBJ2-5; a weak D match, TRBD1 (5 bases). Germline-derived CDR1 and CDR2 are SGHTA and FQGNSA. Trimming cost V 3 bases and J 5 bases, with 7 bases left between them. The CDR3 has 12 amino acids. The chain's CDR3 is CASSLGRETQYF. The CDR3 DNA reads as TGTGCCAGCAGCTTGGGGCGGGAGACCCAGTACTTC.

The CDR3 loop is CASSPQGNDGYTF. CDR3 bases: TGTGCCAGCTCACCGCAGGGCAACGATGGCTACACCTTC. The V call is TRBV18, the J call TRBJ1-2; D might be TRBD1 (5 bases). V lost 3 bases to trimming and J lost 6 bases, with 11 bases between them. Germline CDR1 is KGHSH and CDR2 is LQKENI. The CDR3 covers 13 residues.

This clone was picked up a small number of times. The genes are TRBV23-1 and TRBJ2-1; D uncertain. TRBV23-1 is treated as an ORF (open reading frame) with a function not yet certain. Trimming stripped 8 bases from V and 8 bases from J, with 4 bases between. The CDR3 consists of 9 residues. This CDR3 is CASRDEQFF. The CDR3 DNA is TGCGCCAGCCGCGATGAGCAGTTCTTC.

This clone was seen only a few times. This chain connects TRBV6-5 to TRBJ2-3; D perhaps matches TRBD2 (6 bases). The CDR3 contains 12 residues. Germline V CDR1 and CDR2: MNHEY, SVGAGI. Deletions cut 6 bases from V and 6 bases from J, with 10 bases between. The CDR3: CASSPGGDTQYF. The CDR3 nucleotides read TGTGCCAGCAGCCCCGGAGGGGATACGCAGTATTTT.

CDR3 sequence reads: CASSLGGRGNSYEQYF. CDR3 nucleotides: TGCGCCAGCAGCTTGGGAGGGCGGGGTAACTCCTACGAGCAGTACTTC. The chain employs TRBV5-1 and TRBJ2-7; D is possibly TRBD2 (6 bases). The CDR3 loop spans 16 amino acids. Deletions cut 0 bases from V and 0 bases from J, with 13 bases between. Germline loops: CDR1 SGHRS, CDR2 YFSETQ. The complete variable domain, with remaining parts taken from reference TRBV5-1 and TRBJ2-7, reads KAGVTQTPRYLIKTRGQQVTLSCSPISGHRSVSWYQQTPGQGLQFLFEYFSETQRNKGNFPGRFSGRQFSNSRSEMNVSTLELGDSALYLCASSLGGRGNSYEQYFGPGTRLTVT.

This chain uses TRBV13 with TRBJ2-4, with 9 positions matching TRBD2. The V gene end was trimmed by 4 bases and the J gene end by 8 bases; junction bases not matched to a gene: 6. Germline values: CDR1 PRHDT, CDR2 FYEKMQ (reference sequence). The CDR3 has 14 residues. The CDR3 DNA reads as TGTGCCAGCAGCTCCAAGCGGGGGGTATACATTCAGTACTTC. Translation gives CASSSKRGVYIQYF.

In its sample, this clone was seen a few times. Other DNA sequences from this sample encode an identical CDR3 as well. The gene calls are TRBV29-1 and TRBJ1-1; D unresolved. CDR3 length equals 12 residues. Germline V gene lookup returns CDR1 SQVTM and CDR2 ANQGSEA. The V end was cut by 3 bases, the J end by 4 bases, with 9 bases between. CDR3 sequence reads: CSVDRVGTEAFF. In nucleotides, the CDR3 is TGCAGCGTTGATCGGGTAGGCACTGAAGCTTTCTTT.